One and the same sample provided the 9 T cell receptor beta chains below, sequenced in a study of shared clonotypes between healthy human individuals. Some clones are missing from TCRdb's copy, which holds only in-frame ones; the method was immunoSEQ multiplex PCR. The table includes 2,100,000 or so clones, approximately 94% detected once. The sequenced sample consisted of naive CD4+ T cells sorted from blood. Documented subset: CD45RA+ positively selected. These receptor sequences come from a man between 18 and 29 years old in good health.

A word on this clone: The sample carries other DNA sequences with the same CDR3. The chain recombines TRBV7-9 with TRBJ1-1, with no clear D. The V end lost 2 bases, the J end lost 5 bases, and 9 bases lay between the germline ends. CDR3 length equals 13 residues. Germline CDR1 and CDR2: SEHNR and FQNEAQ (reference sequence). CDR3 residues: CASSLLEATEAFF. As DNA, the CDR3 is TGTGCCAGCAGCTTATTGGAGGCTACTGAAGCTTTCTTT.

The V and J genes are TRBV5-1 and TRBJ2-7; possible D gene TRBD2, 5 bases. Germline CDR1 and CDR2: SGHRS and YFSETQ. V shed 4 bases and J shed 3 bases, with 17 bases lying between them. The CDR3 loop spans 15 amino acids. The DNA for the CDR3 is TGCGCCAGCAGCATGGACGAAGCGGTTTTCTACGAGCAGTACTTC. It translates to CASSMDEAVFYEQYF.

The chain has TRBV7-9 and TRBJ1-6; D might be TRBD1 (5 bases). The germline V gene encodes CDR1 SEHNR and CDR2 FQNEAQ (reference sequence). The length of the CDR3 is 15 residues. Trimming took 2 bases from V and 5 from J, leaving 10 bases between them. The CDR3 coding sequence is TGTGCCAGCAGCTTACAGGGTGTTCATAATTCACCCCTCCACTTT. Amino acids: CASSLQGVHNSPLHF.

This rearrangement joins TRBV27 to TRBJ2-7, with 7 bases aligning to TRBD2. Germline CDR1 MNHEY, CDR2 SMNVEV (reference sequence). The CDR3 has 15 residues. The V segment lost 6 bases and the J segment 7 bases; nucleotides outside the gene matches: 15. DNA for the CDR3: TGTGCCAGCAGGCCGCCGGGACTACCTTCCTCAGAGCAGTACTTC. This gives the protein CASRPPGLPSSEQYF.

This clone came up once. The chain couples TRBV15 to TRBJ1-4; TRBD1 might be the D (5 bases). This CDR3 has 14 amino acids. Trimming removed 0 bases at V and 8 bases at J, with 10 bases between. The germline V gene encodes CDR1 LNHNV and CDR2 YYDKDF (reference sequence). The CDR3 coding sequence is TGTGCCACCAGCAGAGAGGGACTTGGCGAAAAACTGTTTTTT. Its protein product is CATSREGLGEKLFF. Using reference TRBV15 and TRBJ1-4 for the parts outside the CDR3, the full variable domain is DAMVIQNPRYQVTQFGKPVTLSCSQTLNHNVMYWYQQKSSQAPKLLFHYYDKDFNNEADTPDNFQSRRPNTSFCFLDIRSPGLGDTAMYLCATSREGLGEKLFFGSGTQLSVL.

This chain links TRBV7-2 with TRBJ2-1; possibly TRBD2 for D (6 bases). This CDR3 contains 13 residues. V lost 7 bases to trimming and J lost 2 bases, with 9 bases between them. The germline CDR1 and CDR2 sequences are SGHTA and FQGNSA. CDR3 loop: CASKRAPYNEQFF. The CDR3 nucleotides are TGTGCCAGCAAGCGGGCCCCCTACAATGAGCAGTTCTTC.

Remarks on this clone: Other nucleotide sequences from this sample produce the same CDR3. CDR3 region: CASSSGSSGANVLTF. The CDR3 DNA is TGCGCCAGCAGTTCAGGGTCCTCTGGGGCCAACGTCCTGACTTTC. The chain employs TRBV5-1 and TRBJ2-6; perhaps TRBD1 as D (5 bases). The CDR3 is 15 amino acids. Germline V gives CDR1 SGHRS, CDR2 YFSETQ. Trimming cost V 5 bases and J 0 bases, with 9 bases left between them.

This clone was counted a few times. Distinct nucleotide sequences in the sample also encode this CDR3. The rearrangement links TRBV30 to TRBJ1-5, with 8 bases aligning to TRBD1. There are 13 residues in the CDR3. The germline V gene has CDR1 GTSNPN and CDR2 SVGIG (reference sequence). V trimming: 1 base; J trimming: 4 bases; junction bases outside the gene matches: 0. The CDR3 region is CAWSGTGNQPQHF. DNA for the CDR3: TGTGCCTGGAGTGGGACAGGGAATCAGCCCCAGCATTTT.

This chain uses TRBV29-1 with TRBJ2-1; possibly TRBD1 for D (5 bases). Germline-derived CDR1 and CDR2 are SQVTM and ANQGSEA. This CDR3 is 12 amino acids long. Trimming cost V 7 bases and J 0 bases, with 7 bases left between them. CDR3 in amino acids: CSARVSYNEQFF. The CDR3 DNA reads TGCAGCGCCAGGGTCTCCTACAATGAGCAGTTCTTC.